This record covers a single TCR beta chain. Its matching antigen is unknown. Unique molecular identifiers tagged the TCRbeta library. TCRdb reanalysed the PCR reads using MiXCR and keeps one entry per CDR3 protein. The sample contains a few hundred thousand distinct CDR3 sequences, 43% of which appear only once. This sample was taken from a study of T-cell reconstitution after alpha-beta-depleted transplantation in children. Study-level findings and limits: Several hundred expanded graft clones reportedly were the source of alpha-beta T cells about two months after transplant.

This CDR3 has 14 amino acids. From germline, CDR1 is SGHDT and CDR2 YYEEEE. V gave up 4 bases and J gave up 6 bases, with 14 bases separating them. The chain recombines TRBV5-6 with TRBJ2-4; D call uncertain. This clonotype originated in a girl aged 2-9 years with aplastic anemia, due to receive a stem cell transplant. Here the sequenced sample was PBMCs, taken before TCRalphabeta/CD19-depleted stem cell transplant. The CDR3 DNA reads as TGTGCCAGCAGCCCTGGGCAGGAGAGAAACATTCAGTACTTC. It is translated as CASSPGQERNIQYF.